Below, 30 T cell receptor beta chains from the same sample are listed, as sequenced in a study of T cells expressing NK-cell markers. TCRdb reanalyzed the 5' RACE reads and collapses them to one entry per CDR3 protein, without DNA. This table lists about 370,000 distinct CDR3 sequences. The sequencing input was blood T cells: a sorted CD56 or NKG2C T cell subset, CD4+ or CD8+ T cells, or bulk PBMC T cells (not recorded which). The receptor set was obtained from a woman in her fifties or sixties in good health.

V gene TRBV9 combines with J gene TRBJ1-3. Germline CDR1 reads SGDLS; CDR2 reads YYNGEE. The length of the CDR3 is 14 residues. The CDR3 sequence is CASSGNNSGNTIYF.

The chain combines TRBV27 with TRBJ2-1; there is no DNA to check the TCRdb D call of TRBD1. The CDR3 is 14 residues long. Per the germline V gene, CDR1 is MNHEY and CDR2 is SMNVEV (reference sequence). CDR3 region: CASSRQGRWNEQFF.

The chain couples TRBV7-2 to TRBJ1-3. In germline, CDR1 is SGHTA, CDR2 FQGNSA. CDR3 length: 14 residues. The CDR3 is CASSSGTIGNTIYF. Supplemented by reference TRBV7-2 and TRBJ1-3, the full variable domain reads GAGVSQSPSNKVTEKGKDVELRCDPISGHTALYWYRQSLGQGLEFLIYFQGNSAPDKSGLPSDRFSAERTGGSVSTLTIQRTQQEDSAVYLCASSSGTIGNTIYFGEGSWLTVV.

The chain uses TRBV7-9 and TRBJ2-3; there is no DNA to check the TCRdb D call of TRBD2. The CDR3 spans 16 residues. CDR1 is SEHNR and CDR2 is FQNEAQ in the germline V gene (reference sequence). CDR3 amino acids: CASSLGSGSRTDTQYF.

The rearrangement joins TRBV5-1 to TRBJ2-7. Germline CDR1 reads SGHRS; CDR2 reads YFSETQ. The CDR3 has 14 amino acids. The CDR3 spells CASSLGSLINEQYF.

The V call is TRBV5-1, the J call TRBJ1-1; TCRdb's assignment of TRBD1 cannot be checked, as there is no DNA. This CDR3 has 14 amino acids. The germline V gene has CDR1 SGHRS and CDR2 YFSETQ. The CDR3 reads CASSPRGAVTEAFF.

The V call is TRBV20-1, the J call TRBJ2-2. Germline lookup yields CDR1 DFQATT and CDR2 SNEGSKA (reference sequence). The CDR3 covers 15 residues. This chain's CDR3 is CSARDRPLFGGELFF.

The rearrangement uses TRBV14 and TRBJ2-1; TCRdb names TRBD2, which stays unverified in the absence of DNA. The CDR3 runs to 16 residues. The germline CDR1 and CDR2 sequences are SGHDN and FVKESK. This chain's CDR3 is CASSDVLAGAYNEQFF.

The rearrangement links TRBV20-1 to TRBJ1-5; there is no DNA to check the TCRdb D call of TRBD1. The CDR3 is 15 amino acids. CDR1 and CDR2 from the germline V gene are DFQATT and SNEGSKA (reference sequence). The CDR3 reads CSAAGGSAKNQPQHF.

The chain employs TRBV4-1 and TRBJ2-1. The germline gives CDR1 MGHRA, CDR2 YSYEKL. The CDR3 consists of 14 residues. The CDR3 region is CASSPQGVRYEQFF.

This chain uses TRBV29-1 with TRBJ2-5; the D call from TCRdb, TRBD1, cannot be confirmed without DNA. Germline lookup yields CDR1 SQVTM and CDR2 ANQGSEA. The CDR3 sequence is 15 residues long. The CDR3 loop reads CSVKPPHRGQETQYF.

The chain is built from TRBV3-1 and TRBJ2-1; TCRdb gives TRBD2 as the D gene, but with no DNA this cannot be confirmed. The CDR3 length is 16 residues. Germline loops: CDR1 LGHDT, CDR2 YNNKEL (reference sequence). CDR3 residues: CASSLQAGLGYNEQFF.

The rearrangement links TRBV20-1 to TRBJ1-1. The CDR3 loop spans 13 amino acids. Germline values: CDR1 DFQATT, CDR2 SNEGSKA (reference sequence). The CDR3 protein is CSAPKGENTEAFF.

The chain has TRBV11-2 and TRBJ2-1; the D call from TCRdb, TRBD2, cannot be confirmed without DNA. The CDR3 totals 18 residues. Germline V CDR1 and CDR2: SGHAT, FQNNGV. This chain's CDR3 is CASSSYSGGVRWYNEQFF.

The chain uses TRBV5-1 and TRBJ1-2. This CDR3 comprises 14 residues. The germline gives CDR1 SGHRS, CDR2 YFSETQ. The CDR3 spells CASSAAWEAGGYTF.

J is TRBJ2-3 and V is TRBV6-5; there is no DNA to check the TCRdb D call of TRBD1. From germline, CDR1 is MNHEY and CDR2 SVGAGI. This CDR3 has 18 residues. CDR3 region: CASSDNPLRDRGTDTQYF.

CDR3 sequence: CASSLSVGQIDQPQHF. This chain joins TRBV5-6 and TRBJ1-5; the D call of TRBD1 rests on TCRdb alone, since no DNA is present to check it. CDR3 length: 16 residues. Germline V CDR1 and CDR2: SGHDT, YYEEEE.

The rearrangement uses TRBV5-1 and TRBJ2-1; TCRdb proposes TRBD1, but this gene call is untestable without DNA. Germline V gene lookup returns CDR1 SGHRS and CDR2 YFSETQ. The CDR3 has 13 amino acids. The CDR3 loop reads CASRVRTAGEQFF.

The chain links TRBV25-1 to TRBJ2-7; TCRdb proposes TRBD2, but this gene call is untestable without DNA. From germline, CDR1 is MGHDK and CDR2 SYGVNS. This CDR3 is built from 14 residues. CDR3 sequence reads: CASRPSGRVYEQYF.

The genes are TRBV5-1 and TRBJ1-3. The germline V gene encodes CDR1 SGHRS and CDR2 YFSETQ. The CDR3 consists of 15 residues. The CDR3 reads CASSLGLLSGNTIYF.

The gene calls are TRBV15 and TRBJ2-2; TCRdb names TRBD2, which stays unverified in the absence of DNA. The CDR3 consists of 16 residues. The V gene's germline CDR1 is LNHNV and CDR2 YYDKDF (reference sequence). CDR3 amino acids: CATSFEGVRNTGELFF. The variable domain in full, with the rest retrieved from reference TRBV15 and TRBJ2-2, is DAMVIQNPRYQVTQFGKPVTLSCSQTLNHNVMYWYQQKSSQAPKLLFHYYDKDFNNEADTPDNFQSRRPNTSFCFLDIRSPGLGDTAMYLCATSFEGVRNTGELFFGEGSRLTVL.

The V call is TRBV10-1, the J call TRBJ2-5; TCRdb's D call, TRBD2, is unchecked because there is no DNA. The germline V gene has CDR1 WNHNN and CDR2 SYGVQD (reference sequence). The CDR3 is 19 residues long. CDR3 protein: CASSDKKTSGRLGQETQYF.

This chain's CDR3 is CASSLGLRGFKLAKNIQYF. V usage is TRBV12-3 or TRBV12-4 and J usage is TRBJ2-4; TCRdb's assignment of TRBD2 cannot be checked, as there is no DNA. CDR3 size: 19 residues.

The chain recombines TRBV7-8 with TRBJ2-3; without DNA, the TCRdb call of TRBD1 cannot be checked. Germline V lookup: CDR1 SGHVS, CDR2 FQNEAQ. This CDR3 has 14 residues. The CDR3 loop is CASRQGPSTDTQYF. The whole variable domain, filled in from reference TRBV7-8 and TRBJ2-3, reads GAGVSQSPRYKVAKRGQDVALRCDPISGHVSLFWYQQALGQGPEFLTYFQNEAQLDKSGLPSDRFFAERPEGSVSTLKIQRTQQEDSAVYLCASRQGPSTDTQYFGPGTRLTVL.

The rearrangement joins TRBV6-5 to TRBJ2-3; TCRdb gives TRBD1 as the D gene, but with no DNA this cannot be confirmed. Germline values: CDR1 MNHEY, CDR2 SVGAGI. CDR3 length: 18 amino acids. The CDR3: CASSYSIAGQPPGDTQYF.

The gene calls are TRBV30 and TRBJ1-2. CDR3 length: 14 residues. Germline lookup yields CDR1 GTSNPN and CDR2 SVGIG (reference sequence). The CDR3 is CAWSIQALSGGYTF.

The chain couples TRBV20-1 to TRBJ2-3; with no DNA, the TCRdb D assignment of TRBD1 cannot be verified. Germline loops: CDR1 DFQATT, CDR2 SNEGSKA (reference sequence). The CDR3 consists of 15 residues. This CDR3 is CSARFGQKVTDTQYF.

The chain is built from TRBV27 and TRBJ2-1. The CDR3 sequence is 16 residues long. CDR1 and CDR2 (germline): MNHEY, SMNVEV (reference sequence). The CDR3 loop is CASSPIFGESYNEQFF.

The chain has TRBV9 and TRBJ2-3; TCRdb's D call of TRBD2 is untestable without DNA. Germline-derived CDR1 and CDR2 are SGDLS and YYNGEE. The CDR3 sequence is 16 residues long. CDR3 residues: CASSVDLGVPADTQYF. Based on the CDR3 plus reference TRBV9 and TRBJ2-3, the full variable domain is DSGVTQTPKHLITATGQRVTLRCSPRSGDLSVYWYQQSLDQGLQFLIQYYNGEERAKGNILERFSAQQFPDLHSELNLSSLELGDSALYFCASSVDLGVPADTQYFGPGTRLTVL.

The chain couples TRBV25-1 to TRBJ2-2; lacking DNA, the TRBD2 call made by TCRdb goes unchecked. Germline CDR1 is MGHDK and CDR2 is SYGVNS. The CDR3 loop spans 14 amino acids. CDR3 protein: CASSESGRTGELFF.